Listed below are T cell receptor beta chains from one sample, sequenced in a study of OX40 agonist ivuxolimab in advanced cancers. Only in-frame clones appear in the TCRdb table, and some are missing; sequencing was by immunoSEQ multiplex PCR. This table has tens of thousands of clones, about 92% appearing once. Here the sequenced sample was CD4+ or CD8+ T cells sorted from blood, taken in a trial of the OX40 agonist ivuxolimab. These TCRs come from an adult with an advanced solid tumor such as melanoma, head and neck, liver or kidney cancer. The CDR3 runs from the conserved cysteine through the conserved F or W. Fields, in order: D gene, J gene, clone size, V gene, CDR3 protein, CDR3 DNA. D genes are given only for firm matches. Clone size appears in some rows only: once, few, many, or a class for an expanded clone.

D gene: TRBD1
J gene: TRBJ1-2
clone size: NA
V gene: TRBV5-6
CDR3 protein: CASSLGTADLYGYTF
CDR3 DNA: TGTGCCAGCAGCCTAGGGACAGCTGACCTCTATGGCTACACCTTC

D gene: TRBD1
J gene: TRBJ2-7
clone size: NA
V gene: TRBV2
CDR3 protein: CASSAGGLLGQGNYEQYF
CDR3 DNA: TGTGCCAGCAGTGCAGGGGGTCTATTGGGGCAGGGAAACTACGAGCAGTACTTC

D gene: NA
J gene: TRBJ2-1
clone size: NA
V gene: TRBV30
CDR3 protein: CAWSVTWGLSYNEQFF
CDR3 DNA: TGTGCCTGGAGTGTAACGTGGGGACTCTCCTACAATGAGCAGTTCTTC

D gene: NA
J gene: TRBJ1-1
clone size: NA
V gene: TRBV25-1
CDR3 protein: CASSEGAGAPEAFF
CDR3 DNA: TGTGCCAGCAGTGAAGGGGCCGGGGCACCTGAAGCTTTCTTT

D gene: TRBD1
J gene: TRBJ2-7
clone size: once
V gene: TRBV19
CDR3 protein: CASSIRGPPYEQYF
CDR3 DNA: TGTGCCAGTAGTATAAGGGGGCCCCCCTACGAGCAGTACTTC

D gene: NA
J gene: TRBJ1-5
clone size: NA
V gene: TRBV7-9
CDR3 protein: CASSLGTGSNQPQHF
CDR3 DNA: TGTGCCAGCAGCTTAGGGACGGGCAGCAATCAGCCCCAGCATTTT

D gene: TRBD1
J gene: TRBJ1-2
clone size: NA
V gene: TRBV23-1
CDR3 protein: CASSPERDRGANYGYTF
CDR3 DNA: TGCGCCAGCAGTCCGGAACGAGACAGGGGTGCTAACTATGGCTACACCTTC

D gene: NA
J gene: TRBJ2-7
clone size: NA
V gene: TRBV5-4
CDR3 protein: CASSLAGGIYEQYF
CDR3 DNA: TGTGCCAGCAGCTTGGCCGGGGGAATCTACGAGCAGTACTTC

D gene: NA
J gene: TRBJ2-7
clone size: NA
V gene: TRBV25-1
CDR3 protein: CASSEYRDEQYF
CDR3 DNA: TGTGCCAGCAGTGAATACCGGGACGAGCAGTACTTC

D gene: NA
J gene: TRBJ2-3
clone size: NA
V gene: TRBV7-7
CDR3 protein: CASSLAAQGGGRSTDTQYF
CDR3 DNA: TGTGCTAGCAGCTTAGCGGCGCAGGGCGGCGGGCGAAGCACAGATACGCAGTATTTT

D gene: NA
J gene: TRBJ1-2
clone size: NA
V gene: TRBV5-4
CDR3 protein: CASSWDGTGPGTYGYTF
CDR3 DNA: TGTGCCAGCAGCTGGGACGGGACGGGACCCGGCACTTATGGCTACACCTTC

D gene: NA
J gene: TRBJ1-6
clone size: NA
V gene: TRBV28
CDR3 protein: CASSFLTGSSYNSPLHF
CDR3 DNA: TGTGCCAGCAGTTTCCTCACGGGTAGCTCCTATAATTCACCCCTCCACTTT

D gene: TRBD1
J gene: TRBJ1-2
clone size: NA
V gene: TRBV10-3
CDR3 protein: CAIWDRENYGYTF
CDR3 DNA: TGTGCCATATGGGACAGGGAGAACTATGGCTACACCTTC

D gene: NA
J gene: TRBJ2-2
clone size: NA
V gene: TRBV9
CDR3 protein: CASSVGGGAIGELFF
CDR3 DNA: TGTGCCAGCAGCGTAGGTGGGGGCGCGATCGGGGAGCTGTTTTTT

D gene: NA
J gene: TRBJ2-2
clone size: NA
V gene: TRBV9
CDR3 protein: CASSVDGGLGGELFF
CDR3 DNA: TGTGCCAGCAGCGTAGACGGGGGGCTTGGCGGGGAGCTGTTTTTT

D gene: NA
J gene: TRBJ2-7
clone size: NA
V gene: TRBV6-1
CDR3 protein: CASRNRDTSYEQYF
CDR3 DNA: TGTGCCAGCAGGAACCGGGACACTTCCTACGAGCAGTACTTC

D gene: NA
J gene: TRBJ2-3
clone size: NA
V gene: TRBV27
CDR3 protein: CASSFGGPTSTDTQYF
CDR3 DNA: TGTGCCAGCAGTTTCGGGGGTCCTACATCCACAGATACGCAGTATTTT

D gene: NA
J gene: TRBJ1-1
clone size: NA
V gene: TRBV7-8
CDR3 protein: CASSGRGLNTEAFF
CDR3 DNA: TGTGCCAGCAGCGGGCGGGGGCTGAACACTGAAGCTTTCTTT

D gene: NA
J gene: TRBJ2-7
clone size: NA
V gene: TRBV5-1
CDR3 protein: CASTGGNDEQYF
CDR3 DNA: TGCGCCAGCACCGGCGGGAATGACGAGCAGTACTTC

D gene: NA
J gene: TRBJ1-2
clone size: NA
V gene: TRBV7-2
CDR3 protein: CASSLQGFGYTF
CDR3 DNA: TGTGCCAGCAGCCTACAGGGCTTTGGCTACACCTTC

D gene: TRBD1
J gene: TRBJ1-6
clone size: few
V gene: TRBV7-9
CDR3 protein: CASSFLGQGHGSPLHF
CDR3 DNA: TGTGCCAGCAGCTTTCTTGGACAGGGCCATGGTTCACCCCTCCACTTT

D gene: NA
J gene: TRBJ2-7
clone size: NA
V gene: TRBV5-6
CDR3 protein: CASSRNSDGTYEQYF
CDR3 DNA: TGTGCCAGCAGCCGAAATTCGGACGGAACCTACGAGCAGTACTTC

D gene: TRBD2
J gene: TRBJ2-7
clone size: NA
V gene: TRBV19
CDR3 protein: CASSIIGGGDEQYF
CDR3 DNA: TGTGCCAGTAGTATAATTGGCGGGGGGGACGAGCAGTACTTC

D gene: NA
J gene: TRBJ1-5
clone size: few
V gene: TRBV7-9
CDR3 protein: CASSLGGQPQHF
CDR3 DNA: TGTGCCAGCAGCTTAGGGGGTCAGCCCCAGCATTTT

D gene: TRBD2
J gene: TRBJ2-2
clone size: NA
V gene: TRBV5-1
CDR3 protein: CASSLPSGVTGELFF
CDR3 DNA: TGCGCCAGCAGCTTGCCCAGCGGGGTTACCGGGGAGCTGTTTTTT

D gene: NA
J gene: TRBJ2-7
clone size: NA
V gene: TRBV5-8
CDR3 protein: CASSLAAGTPYEQYF
CDR3 DNA: TGTGCCAGCAGCTTGGCGGCAGGGACCCCCTACGAGCAGTACTTC

D gene: TRBD2
J gene: TRBJ2-2
clone size: NA
V gene: TRBV5-1
CDR3 protein: CASSLVSSGLNTGELFF
CDR3 DNA: TGCGCCAGCAGCTTGGTGTCTAGCGGGCTGAACACCGGGGAGCTGTTTTTT

D gene: TRBD1
J gene: TRBJ1-6
clone size: few
V gene: TRBV9
CDR3 protein: CASSRQGDNSPLHF
CDR3 DNA: TGTGCCAGCAGCCGACAGGGAGATAATTCACCCCTCCACTTT

D gene: TRBD2
J gene: TRBJ2-7
clone size: NA
V gene: TRBV27
CDR3 protein: CASSLFSSGGAYEQYF
CDR3 DNA: TGTGCCAGCAGTTTATTTTCCAGCGGGGGGGCCTACGAGCAGTACTTC

D gene: NA
J gene: TRBJ1-2
clone size: NA
V gene: TRBV27
CDR3 protein: CASSFLGVGTYGYTF
CDR3 DNA: TGTGCCAGCAGTTTCCTCGGGGTGGGAACCTATGGCTACACCTTC

D gene: NA
J gene: TRBJ1-3
clone size: NA
V gene: TRBV27
CDR3 protein: CASSPLGVGNTIYF
CDR3 DNA: TGTGCCAGCAGTCCCCTCGGCGTTGGAAACACCATATATTTT

D gene: TRBD1
J gene: TRBJ1-5
clone size: few
V gene: TRBV5-6
CDR3 protein: CASSLGPLTGGRNQPQHF
CDR3 DNA: TGTGCCAGCAGCTTGGGCCCCCTAACAGGGGGCCGAAATCAGCCCCAGCATTTT

D gene: NA
J gene: TRBJ2-7
clone size: NA
V gene: TRBV11-2
CDR3 protein: CASSLDLGVDEQYF
CDR3 DNA: TGTGCCAGCAGCTTAGATCTGGGGGTCGACGAGCAGTACTTC

D gene: TRBD1
J gene: TRBJ1-1
clone size: NA
V gene: TRBV10-3
CDR3 protein: CAISELWGRTGTNTEAFF
CDR3 DNA: TGTGCCATCAGTGAGTTATGGGGTCGGACAGGGACGAACACTGAAGCTTTCTTT

D gene: NA
J gene: TRBJ2-5
clone size: NA
V gene: TRBV7-8
CDR3 protein: CASSASPGDDRETQYF
CDR3 DNA: TGTGCCAGCAGCGCCTCACCCGGGGATGATAGGGAGACCCAGTACTTC

D gene: NA
J gene: TRBJ1-4
clone size: NA
V gene: TRBV6-5
CDR3 protein: CASSTGSEKLFF
CDR3 DNA: TGTGCCAGCAGTACTGGTTCGGAAAAACTGTTTTTT

D gene: NA
J gene: TRBJ1-1
clone size: NA
V gene: TRBV4-1
CDR3 protein: CASSQQGEAFF
CDR3 DNA: TGCGCCAGCAGCCAACAGGGTGAAGCTTTCTTT

D gene: NA
J gene: TRBJ2-7
clone size: NA
V gene: TRBV5-6
CDR3 protein: CASKSIYSYEQYF
CDR3 DNA: TGTGCCAGCAAGAGTATTTACTCCTACGAGCAGTACTTC

D gene: TRBD2
J gene: TRBJ2-7
clone size: NA
V gene: TRBV2
CDR3 protein: CASNKLAGESYEQYF
CDR3 DNA: TGTGCCAGCAATAAACTAGCGGGGGAATCCTACGAGCAGTACTTC

D gene: NA
J gene: TRBJ2-2
clone size: few
V gene: TRBV6-6
CDR3 protein: CASQLGEAGELFF
CDR3 DNA: TGTGCCAGCCAACTAGGGGAGGCCGGGGAGCTGTTTTTT

D gene: TRBD1
J gene: TRBJ1-1
clone size: NA
V gene: TRBV10-3
CDR3 protein: CAISESTGRDMNTEAFF
CDR3 DNA: TGTGCCATCAGTGAGTCGACAGGGAGAGACATGAACACTGAAGCTTTCTTT

D gene: NA
J gene: TRBJ2-5
clone size: NA
V gene: TRBV10-3
CDR3 protein: CAIMGTFQETQYF
CDR3 DNA: TGTGCCATCATGGGGACTTTTCAAGAGACCCAGTACTTC

D gene: NA
J gene: TRBJ1-2
clone size: NA
V gene: TRBV19
CDR3 protein: CASSLGTLHGYTF
CDR3 DNA: TGTGCCAGTAGTCTCGGGACACTCCATGGCTACACCTTC

D gene: NA
J gene: TRBJ2-3
clone size: NA
V gene: TRBV5-1
CDR3 protein: CASSLGKKMMADTQYF
CDR3 DNA: TGCGCCAGCAGCTTGGGGAAAAAAATGATGGCGGATACGCAGTATTTT

D gene: NA
J gene: TRBJ1-5
clone size: NA
V gene: TRBV27
CDR3 protein: CASSIASNQPQHF
CDR3 DNA: TGTGCCAGCAGTATAGCTAGCAATCAGCCCCAGCATTTT

D gene: TRBD1
J gene: TRBJ2-7
clone size: NA
V gene: TRBV10-3
CDR3 protein: CAISESGQGAQEQYF
CDR3 DNA: TGTGCCATCAGTGAGTCGGGACAGGGGGCGCAAGAGCAGTACTTC

D gene: NA
J gene: TRBJ2-4
clone size: once
V gene: TRBV30
CDR3 protein: CAWSDIGVQYF
CDR3 DNA: TGTGCCTGGAGTGATATAGGGGTTCAGTACTTC

D gene: NA
J gene: TRBJ2-7
clone size: NA
V gene: TRBV5-1
CDR3 protein: CASSLGGEYYEQYF
CDR3 DNA: TGCGCCAGCAGCTTGGGCGGCGAATACTACGAGCAGTACTTC

D gene: NA
J gene: TRBJ1-4
clone size: once
V gene: TRBV6-4
CDR3 protein: CASRRVPGEKLFF
CDR3 DNA: TGTGCCAGCAGACGGGTCCCAGGGGAAAAACTGTTTTTT